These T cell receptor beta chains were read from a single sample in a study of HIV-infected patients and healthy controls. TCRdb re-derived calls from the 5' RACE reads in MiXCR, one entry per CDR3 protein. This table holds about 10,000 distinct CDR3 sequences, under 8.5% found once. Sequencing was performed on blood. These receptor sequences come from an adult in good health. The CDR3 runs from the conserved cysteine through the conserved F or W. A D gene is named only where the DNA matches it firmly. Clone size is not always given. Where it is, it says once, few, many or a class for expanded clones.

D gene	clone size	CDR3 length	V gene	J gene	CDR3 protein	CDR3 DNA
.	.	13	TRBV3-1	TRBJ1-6	CASSQTGNSPLHF	TGTGCCAGCAGCCAAACTGGGAATTCACCCCTCCACTTT
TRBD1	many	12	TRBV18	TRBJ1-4	CASSEGQIKLFF	TGTGCCAGCTCAGAGGGACAGATTAAACTGTTTTTT
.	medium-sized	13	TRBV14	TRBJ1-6	CASSQVGSSPLHF	TGTGCCAGCAGCCAAGTTGGCAGTTCACCCCTCCACTTT
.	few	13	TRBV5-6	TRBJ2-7	CASSLNSGHEQYF	TGTGCCAGCAGCTTAAACAGCGGCCACGAGCAGTACTTC
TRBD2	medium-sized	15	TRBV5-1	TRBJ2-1	CASSLSGGAYNEQFF	TGCGCCAGCAGCTTGAGCGGGGGGGCCTACAATGAGCAGTTCTTC
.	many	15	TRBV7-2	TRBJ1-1	CASSLVSGVNTEAFF	TGTGCCAGCAGCTTAGTCTCAGGGGTAAACACTGAAGCTTTCTTT
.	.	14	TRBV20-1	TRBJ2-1	CGARGPGDYNEQFF	TGCGGTGCTAGAGGCCCGGGGGACTACAATGAGCAGTTCTTC
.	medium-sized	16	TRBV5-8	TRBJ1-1	CASSPGTYRANTEAFF	TGTGCCAGCAGCCCGGGAACGTACAGGGCGAACACTGAAGCTTTCTTT
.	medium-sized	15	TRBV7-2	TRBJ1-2	CASSPWGGGRIVYTF	TGTGCCAGCAGCCCTTGGGGGGGCGGCCGAATTGTCTACACCTTC
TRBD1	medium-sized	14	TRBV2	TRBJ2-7	CASTRQGGFYEQYF	TGTGCCAGCACCCGACAGGGTGGATTCTACGAGCAGTACTTC
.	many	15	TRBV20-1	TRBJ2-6	CSARGIFSGANVLTF	TGCAGTGCTAGGGGAATCTTCTCTGGGGCCAACGTCCTGACTTTC
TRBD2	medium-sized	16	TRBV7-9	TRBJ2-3	CASSTPLLAGEGTQYF	TGTGCCAGCAGCACACCCCTCCTAGCGGGGGAGGGTACGCAGTATTTT
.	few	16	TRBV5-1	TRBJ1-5	CASSLAGEASNQPQHF	TGCGCCAGCAGCTTGGCCGGAGAGGCGAGCAATCAGCCCCAGCATTTT
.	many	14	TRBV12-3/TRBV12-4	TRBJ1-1	CASSSGTANTEAFF	TGTGCCAGCAGTTCGGGCACGGCGAACACTGAAGCTTTCTTT
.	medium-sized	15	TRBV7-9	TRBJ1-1	CASSLGSGGAGEAFF	TGTGCCAGCAGCCTCGGAAGCGGGGGCGCGGGTGAAGCTTTCTTT
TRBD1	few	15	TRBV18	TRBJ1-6	CASSYGQGDNSPLHF	TGTGCCAGCTCCTACGGACAGGGCGACAATTCACCCCTCCACTTT
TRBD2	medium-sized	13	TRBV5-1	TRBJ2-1	CATGLAENNEQFF	TGCGCCACCGGACTAGCGGAAAACAATGAGCAGTTCTTC
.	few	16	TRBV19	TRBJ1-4	CASSIDLGAPGEKLFF	TGTGCCAGTAGTATAGATCTGGGGGCGCCGGGAGAAAAACTGTTTTTT
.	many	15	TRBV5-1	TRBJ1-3	CASSLDRPTGNTIYF	TGCGCCAGCAGCTTAGACAGGCCTACTGGAAACACCATATATTTT
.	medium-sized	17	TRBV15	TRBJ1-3	CATSSGGRVISGNTIYF	TGTGCCACCAGCAGCGGGGGCAGGGTAATTTCTGGAAACACCATATATTTT
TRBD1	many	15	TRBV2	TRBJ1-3	CASRDRVVSGNTIYF	TGTGCCAGCAGGGACAGGGTGGTATCTGGAAACACCATATATTTT
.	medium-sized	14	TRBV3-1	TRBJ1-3	CASSPSTVRNTIYF	TGTGCCAGCAGCCCCTCCACGGTGCGGAACACCATATATTTT
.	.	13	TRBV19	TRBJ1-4	CASKGPNNEKLFF	TGTGCCAGTAAAGGACCGAATAATGAAAAACTGTTTTTT
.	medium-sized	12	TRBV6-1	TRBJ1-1	CASKVPVTEAFF	TGTGCCAGCAAGGTCCCCGTTACTGAAGCTTTCTTT
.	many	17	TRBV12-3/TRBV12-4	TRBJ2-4	CASSTRLAALAKNIQYF	TGTGCCAGCAGTACCCGTCTGGCGGCGCTAGCCAAAAACATTCAGTACTTC
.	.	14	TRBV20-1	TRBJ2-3	CSARTGGSTDTQYF	TGCAGTGCTAGAACGGGCGGAAGCACAGATACGCAGTATTTT
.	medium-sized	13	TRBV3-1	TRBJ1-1	CASTLDRYTEAFF	TGTGCCAGCACGCTGGACCGCTACACTGAAGCTTTCTTT
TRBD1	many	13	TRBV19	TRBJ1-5	CASSDRGLQPQHF	TGTGCCAGTAGTGACAGGGGGCTACAGCCCCAGCATTTT
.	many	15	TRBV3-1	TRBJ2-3	CASSPRGAGEDTQYF	TGTGCCAGCAGCCCACGGGGGGCGGGCGAAGATACGCAGTATTTT
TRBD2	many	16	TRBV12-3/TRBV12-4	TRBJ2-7	CASSLGLASYSGEQYF	TGTGCCAGCAGTCTGGGACTAGCCAGCTACTCTGGAGAGCAGTACTTC
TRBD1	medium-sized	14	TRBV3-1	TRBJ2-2	CASRQGADTGELFF	TGTGCCAGCAGACAGGGGGCCGACACCGGGGAGCTGTTTTTT
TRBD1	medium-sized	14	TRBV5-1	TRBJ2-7	CASSGDSISYEQYF	TGCGCCAGCAGCGGGGACAGCATCTCCTACGAGCAGTACTTC
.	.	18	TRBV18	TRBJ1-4	CASSPRLLRGLANEKLFF	TGTGCCAGCTCTCCCAGACTCCTCCGGGGTTTGGCTAATGAAAAACTGTTTTTT
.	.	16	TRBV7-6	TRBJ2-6	CASSLDMISGANVLTF	TGTGCCAGCAGCTTAGATATGATCTCTGGGGCCAACGTCCTGACTTTC
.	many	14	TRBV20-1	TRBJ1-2	CSALGGRQIPGYTF	TGCAGTGCCTTAGGCGGCAGGCAGATCCCTGGCTACACCTTC